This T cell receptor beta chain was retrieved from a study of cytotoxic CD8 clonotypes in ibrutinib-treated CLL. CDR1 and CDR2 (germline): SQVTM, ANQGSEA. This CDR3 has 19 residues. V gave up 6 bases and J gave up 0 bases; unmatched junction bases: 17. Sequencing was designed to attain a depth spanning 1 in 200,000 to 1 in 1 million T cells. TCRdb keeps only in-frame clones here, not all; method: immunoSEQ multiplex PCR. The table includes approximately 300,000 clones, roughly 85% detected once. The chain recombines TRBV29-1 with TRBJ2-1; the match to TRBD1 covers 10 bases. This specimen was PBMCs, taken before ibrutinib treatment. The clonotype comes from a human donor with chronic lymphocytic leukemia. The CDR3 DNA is TGCAGCGTCGGACAGGGGGGATCTGGAGGACTGGCCTCCTACAATGAGCAGTTCTTC. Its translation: CSVGQGGSGGLASYNEQFF.